This is a list of T cell receptor beta chains from one sample in a study of blood T cell repertoires in COVID-19. Some clones are missing from TCRdb's copy, which holds only in-frame ones; the method was immunoSEQ multiplex PCR. The sample consists of some 87,000 clones, approximately 80% of them appearing once. Input material: peripheral blood. These receptors all stem from a woman aged 70-85 years with active or convalescent COVID-19. Both conserved end residues are part of each CDR3.

>TRBV18
CASSRDRENYGYTF
>TRBV29-1
CSVAASTPTIEKLFF
>TRBV25-1
CASSDSWDMKQFF
>TRBV28
CASSSGASNQPQHF
>TRBV10-3
CAISEAQGYYGYTF
>TRBV5-1
CASSLGTGNFADTQYF
>TRBV2
CASSGTRGGQETQYF
>TRBV11-2
CASSLSHTSTEAFF
>TRBV6-1
CASSEFIIGVTGPFRIGSGNTIYF
>TRBV7-2
CASTPRQGSYDEQFF
>TRBV25-1
CASSEWSRGLGTDTQYF
>TRBV4-2
CASSQDNRIRGTIYF
>TRBV6-5
CASSYNPGRGYTF
>TRBV19
CASSFSQGGGGTDTQYF
>TRBV6-6
CASSSQGVSNEKLFF
>TRBV2
CASSGGGVGVETQYF
>TRBV25-1
CASTRTGSVTEAFF
>TRBV4-2
CASSHRREGGTDTQYF
>TRBV12-3/TRBV12-4
CASRGTGTGKQYF
>TRBV6-5
CASNGQGGSNSPLHF
>TRBV5-1
CASSSLAGGDTQYF
>TRBV5-1
CASSPVYAGGQLEQFF
>TRBV12-3/TRBV12-4
CASRGGYREKLFF
>TRBV18
CASSPPPGGLYEQYF
>TRBV6-1
CASSEQVNTEAFF
>TRBV18
CASSPERDTEAFF
>TRBV12-3/TRBV12-4
CASSLGQGTIQYF
>TRBV7-2
CASSLDRGKTFF
>TRBV10-3
CAIRTPANTGELFF
>TRBV19
CASRDRGLETQYF
>TRBV5-1
CASSLIPRESGAEQYF
>TRBV6-6
CATSSLHGTSGGPEAGTQYF
>TRBV24-1
CATSDPSSGGLTDTQYF
>TRBV2
CASSEAEGLAGALSYEQYF
>TRBV15
CATSERDRDVQPQHF
>TRBV5-4
CASSMTGGLSPLHF
>TRBV18
CASSPTVNSPLHF
>TRBV6-2/TRBV6-3
CASSYAPPRTGLIQYF
>TRBV19
CASSHGTQGYGYTF
>TRBV6-5
CASKGGASYEQYF
>TRBV10-3
CAISYYGHQETQYF
>TRBV7-2
CASSSGQGAHEQYF
>TRBV28
CASSTYREPYNSPLHF
>TRBV5-4
CASSLKTSTDTQYF